This T cell receptor (beta chain) was captured in a study of blood T cell repertoires in COVID-19. Across the whole study: Both acute and convalescent COVID-19 samples were obtained from the United States, Italy and Spain. T cells, B-cell-depleted T cells, or PBMCs provided the cDNA or gDNA that served as material.

Sequencing used immunoSEQ multiplex PCR; TCRdb keeps in-frame clones, though not all of them. The data hold about 220,000 clones, with about 91% observed a single time. Residents of 24 US areas, aged about 18 to 100 years, made up the participants. There are 12 residues in the CDR3. The germline gives CDR1 ENHRY, CDR2 SYGVKD. The V end lost 10 bases, the J end lost 4 bases, and 11 bases lay between the germline ends. This receptor was obtained from a woman aged 25 to 45 with acute COVID-19. The chain combines TRBV10-3 with TRBJ1-5; the D is unclear. The specimen was PBMCs or T cells enriched from blood (not recorded which). CDR3 in amino acids: CATSQVNQPQHF. In DNA form, the CDR3 reads TGTGCCACCTCTCAGGTGAATCAGCCCCAGCATTTT.